The 19 T cell receptor beta chains in this list originate from one sample, sequenced in a study of T-cell reconstitution after alpha-beta-depleted transplantation in children. Preparation of the TCRbeta library involved a method that used unique molecular identifiers. Each CDR3 protein is one row after TCRdb ran MiXCR on the PCR reads. The sample includes 350,000 to 450,000 distinct CDR3 sequences, roughly 13% of them seen just once. The specimen comprised PBMCs, sampled from the stem cell graft. These receptors came from a human donor who donated a stem cell graft to a child with Fanconi anemia.

This clonotype was observed a single time. V gene TRBV2 combines with J gene TRBJ1-5; the D gene is possibly TRBD1 (5 bases). CDR3 length: 18 amino acids. Germline assignment: CDR1 SNHLY and CDR2 FYNNEI. V gave up 10 bases and J gave up 0 bases, with 25 bases separating them. This chain's CDR3 is CAICLSEGIRNSNQPQHF. CDR3 nucleotides: TGTGCCATCTGTTTAAGCGAGGGGATAAGGAATAGCAATCAGCCCCAGCATTTT.

This clonotype has at least ten counts. The chain joins TRBV7-9 to TRBJ2-6; possible D gene TRBD2, 5 bases. The CDR3 has 15 amino acids. Germline V lookup: CDR1 SEHNR, CDR2 FQNEAQ (reference sequence). The V and J ends lost 6 bases and 0 bases respectively, with 9 bases between them. The CDR3, as DNA: TGTGCCAGCAGTTCTAGCAACTCTGGGGCCAACGTCCTGACTTTC. Its protein is CASSSSNSGANVLTF.

This clonotype was seen more than once but under ten times. The chain employs TRBV12-1 and TRBJ2-1. TRBV12-1 constitutes a pseudogene. This CDR3 has 15 residues. CDR3 sequence: CASSFGLLSYNEQFF. The DNA for the CDR3 is TGTGCCAGCAGCTTTGGGCTCCTCTCCTACAATGAGCAGTTCTTC.

The V call is TRBV10-2, the J call TRBJ1-1; 8 nucleotides agree with TRBD1. Losses at the gene ends were 6 bases for V and 5 bases for J; bases not matched to a gene: 11. Germline V gene data show CDR1 as WSHSY and CDR2 as SAAADI. The CDR3 has 15 amino acids. For the CDR3, the DNA is TGCGCCAGCAGCCTGACAGGGGAAGGTAGTACTGAAGCTTTCTTT. Translating gives CASSLTGEGSTEAFF.

This clonotype has a handful of counts. For the CDR3, the DNA is TGTGCCAGCTCACCAGGGTTTGGCTACGAGCAGTACGTC. As protein: CASSPGFGYEQYV. V is TRBV18 and J is TRBJ2-7; D not certain. Between the trimmed V and J ends, which lost 2 bases and 3 bases, there was a span of 8 bases. There are 13 residues in the CDR3. Germline-derived CDR1 and CDR2 are KGHSH and LQKENI.

This clonotype has at least ten counts. The CDR3 coding sequence is TGCGCCAGCAGCGCCGGACAGGGATACGATGGCTACACCTTC. It encodes CASSAGQGYDGYTF. V gene TRBV5-1 combines with J gene TRBJ1-2, with 8 bases that match TRBD1. The CDR3 runs to 14 residues. Trimming took 4 bases from V and 6 from J; bases not matched to a gene: 8. From germline, CDR1 is SGHRS and CDR2 YFSETQ.

This chain links TRBV28 with TRBJ1-1; D might be TRBD1 (6 bases). With 4 bases removed from V and 5 bases from J, the gap between germline ends came to 23 bases. The CDR3 is 17 amino acids. Germline CDR1 MDHEN, CDR2 SYDVKM. CDR3 coding DNA: TGTGCCAGCAGTTCGACAGCGGACAGCAGAGGTCAGACTGAAGCTTTCTTT. This translates into CASSSTADSRGQTEAFF.

This clonotype was picked up a small number of times. The chain links TRBV28 to TRBJ2-5; D gene uncertain. Germline V lookup: CDR1 MDHEN, CDR2 SYDVKM. V dropped 2 bases and J dropped 4 bases, with 11 bases sitting between them. CDR3 size: 14 residues. The CDR3 nucleotides are TGTGCCAGCAGTTTACAGGTCCCTCGAGAGACCCAGTACTTC. This codes for CASSLQVPRETQYF.

The J gene is TRBJ1-1, the V gene TRBV12-3 or TRBV12-4, with TRBD1 matching over 8 bases. The CDR3 covers 17 residues. V dropped 5 bases and J dropped 0; count of bases not matched to a gene: 11. CDR3 in amino acids: CASSQTGALLMNTEAFF. The CDR3 DNA is TGTGCCAGCAGTCAGACAGGGGCGTTACTCATGAACACTGAAGCTTTCTTT.

This clonotype was counted only a few times. The chain uses TRBV4-3 and TRBJ1-3; no firm D call. V lost 0 bases, J lost 0 bases, and 9 bases lay in between. The CDR3 spans 16 residues. CDR1 is LGHNA and CDR2 is YSLEER in the germline V gene. The CDR3 region is CASSQERTNSGNTIYF. The CDR3 bases are TGCGCCAGCAGCCAAGAAAGGACTAACTCTGGAAACACCATATATTTT.

This clonotype was picked up many times. One end of the junction varies from germline; a read error may be responsible. The CDR3 sequence is CASSSGTGTDTQYF. The CDR3 DNA follows: TGTGCCAGCAGTTCCGGGACAGGCACAGATACGCAGTATTTT. The J gene is TRBJ2-3, the V gene TRBV5-1; 7 nucleotides line up with TRBD1. CDR1 is SGHRS, CDR2 YFSETQ, per germline. CDR3 length: 14 amino acids.

This clonotype was seen more than once but under ten times. The rearrangement uses TRBV5-6 and TRBJ1-3; D is possibly TRBD1 (5 bases). Germline CDR1 and CDR2: SGHDT and YYEEEE. V was shortened by 5 bases and J by 1 base, with 13 bases between the two germline ends. This CDR3 comprises 15 residues. The CDR3 coding sequence is TGTGCCAGCAGGCCTGACCAGGGTTCTGGAAACACCATATATTTT. Amino acid sequence: CASRPDQGSGNTIYF.

This clonotype occurred a few times. CDR3 sequence: CASSQEGSGGQDTQYF. For the CDR3, the DNA is TGCGCCAGCAGCCAAGAAGGTAGCGGGGGGCAGGATACGCAGTATTTT. The chain joins TRBV4-3 to TRBJ2-3; 10 bases line up with TRBD2. In germline, CDR1 is LGHNA, CDR2 YSLEER. The V gene end was trimmed by 0 bases and the J gene end by 6 bases; junction bases not matched to a gene: 6. CDR3 length equals 16 residues.

The table lists this clonotype with a few counts. V gene TRBV6-2 or TRBV6-3 combines with J gene TRBJ1-2; D is uncertain. Germline values: CDR1 MNHEY, CDR2 SVGEGT. This CDR3 is built from 12 residues. Trimming pared 0 bases from V and 4 bases from J, leaving 3 bases between. The CDR3 nucleotides are TGTGCCAGCAGTTACTCCATCTATGGCTACACCTTC. Residues: CASSYSIYGYTF.

This clonotype came up a few times. The CDR3: CSASAPSGGPEETQYF. CDR3 nucleotide sequence: TGCAGTGCATCCGCCCCGTCGGGGGGGCCCGAAGAGACCCAGTACTTC. The V call is TRBV20-1, the J call TRBJ2-5; 8 bases line up with TRBD2. The trim removed 6 bases at V and 3 bases at J, leaving 15 bases unmatched. Germline-derived CDR1 and CDR2 are DFQATT and SNEGSKA (reference sequence). This CDR3 contains 16 residues.

This clonotype came up a few times. The J gene is TRBJ1-4, the V gene TRBV15; the D gene is possibly TRBD1 (6 bases). Trimming left V 5 bases short and J 6 bases short, with 16 bases between. Germline V gene lookup returns CDR1 LNHNV and CDR2 YYDKDF (reference sequence). The CDR3 totals 15 residues. The DNA of the CDR3 is TGTGCCACCAGCGCCTCAGGGGAGGGCTATGAAAAACTGTTTTTT. It encodes CATSASGEGYEKLFF.

This clonotype came up many times. V is TRBV7-2 and J is TRBJ2-1; D is tentatively TRBD1 or TRBD2 (5 bases each). Germline loops: CDR1 SGHTA, CDR2 FQGNSA. V was shortened by 5 bases and J by 5 bases, with 13 bases between the two germline ends. The CDR3 runs to 14 residues. DNA for the CDR3: TGTGCCAGCAGCCCCGGGACGATCGACAATGAGCAGTTCTTC. Protein sequence: CASSPGTIDNEQFF.

This clonotype was found many times. The chain has TRBV20-1 and TRBJ2-3, with D perhaps matching TRBD2 (6 bases). The CDR3 runs 18 residues. Germline V gene sequence: CDR1 DFQATT, CDR2 SNEGSKA (reference sequence). The V and J ends lost 4 bases and 0 bases respectively, with 23 bases between them. The chain's CDR3 is CSAIDVIAASLSTDTQYF. CDR3 nucleotides: TGCAGTGCTATAGATGTAATAGCGGCTTCCCTTAGCACAGATACGCAGTATTTT.

The chain recombines TRBV2 with TRBJ1-2; 8 positions agree with TRBD1. CDR1 SNHLY and CDR2 FYNNEI come from the germline V gene. Trimming removed 6 bases from V and 7 bases from J; junction bases left unmatched: 7. The CDR3 consists of 13 residues. The CDR3 bases are TGTGCCAGCAGCACAGGGGGTTCCGCTGGCTACACCTTC. This codes for CASSTGGSAGYTF.